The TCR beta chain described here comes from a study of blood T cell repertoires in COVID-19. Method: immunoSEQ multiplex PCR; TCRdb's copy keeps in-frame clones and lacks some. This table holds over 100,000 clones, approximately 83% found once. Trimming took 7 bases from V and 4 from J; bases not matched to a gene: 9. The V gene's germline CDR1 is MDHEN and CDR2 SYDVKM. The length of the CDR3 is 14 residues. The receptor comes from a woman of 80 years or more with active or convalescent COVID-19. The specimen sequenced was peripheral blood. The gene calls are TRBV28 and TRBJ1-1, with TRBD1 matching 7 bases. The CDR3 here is CASTSGQWSTEAFF. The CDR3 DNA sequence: TGTGCCAGCACCTCGGGACAGTGGAGCACTGAAGCTTTCTTT. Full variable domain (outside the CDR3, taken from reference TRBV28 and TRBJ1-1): DVKVTQSSRYLVKRTGEKVFLECVQDMDHENMFWYRQDPGLGLRLIYFSYDVKMKEKGDIPEGYSVSREKKERFSLILESASTNQTSMYLCASTSGQWSTEAFFGQGTRLTVV.